The TCR beta chain under discussion was sequenced for a study of blood T cells in healthy people across ages. Only a few counts were recorded for this clonotype. The CDR3 length is 14 residues. CDR1 and CDR2 from the germline V gene are SGHKS and YYEKEE (reference sequence). V was shortened by 5 bases and J by 5 bases, with 16 bases between the two germline ends. Donors were systemically healthy Caucasian individuals from Russia aged roughly 6 to 100 years. A J-beta primer mix and a sample-barcoded 5' primer were used in a second PCR of roughly 6 to 11 cycles. TCRdb reprocessed the 5' RACE reads with MiXCR, giving one entry per CDR3 protein. The sample gives about 1.1 million distinct CDR3 sequences, 35% to 40% of which show up once; approximately 14% is in the top ten.

This chain uses TRBV5-5 with TRBJ1-1; D unclear. The sequence was collected from a young man in good health. The sample consisted of blood. CDR3: CASSRTGGVTEAFF. The CDR3 nucleotides read TGTGCCAGCAGTCGAACTGGTGGGGTTACTGAAGCTTTCTTT.